Included here is one T cell receptor (beta chain) sequence, with context. Its antigen is undetermined. The CDR3 has 16 residues. The trim removed 4 bases at V and 1 base at J, leaving 4 bases unmatched. Germline V gene sequence: CDR1 ENHRY, CDR2 SYGVKD. This record belongs to a study of cytomegalovirus exposure and HLA in healthy donors. Findings and limits, study-wide: A list of around 150 TCR beta chains associated with cytomegalovirus was given. Three CMV-associated chains were confirmed in vitro to be specific for CMV antigens.

Assay used: immunoSEQ multiplex PCR; TCRdb lists only in-frame clones, some missing. The sample yields 230,000 or so clones, about 86% seen once. The clonotype comes from a woman younger than 35 in good health and CMV-seronegative. The chain links TRBV10-3 to TRBJ2-3; TRBD2 matches 11 bases. The sample consisted of PBMCs. The CDR3 is CAISGQTSGGTDTQYF. CDR3 DNA: TGTGCCATCAGTGGCCAGACTAGCGGGGGCACAGATACGCAGTATTTT.